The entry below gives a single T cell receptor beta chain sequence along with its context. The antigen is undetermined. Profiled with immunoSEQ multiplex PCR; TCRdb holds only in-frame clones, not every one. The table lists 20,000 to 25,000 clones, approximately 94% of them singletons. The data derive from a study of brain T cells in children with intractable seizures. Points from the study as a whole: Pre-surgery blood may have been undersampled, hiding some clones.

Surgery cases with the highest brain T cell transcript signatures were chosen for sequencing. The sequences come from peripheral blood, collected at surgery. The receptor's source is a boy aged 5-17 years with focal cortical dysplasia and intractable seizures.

The CDR3 nucleotides read TGTGCCAGCCCGGAGCCAGATACGCAGTATTTT. Translated: CASPEPDTQYF. The rearrangement uses TRBV7-9 and TRBJ2-3; no definite D call. The germline CDR1 and CDR2 sequences are SEHNR and FQNEAQ (reference sequence). The ends were cut back, 8 bases at V and 4 bases at J, with 7 bases in the middle. The CDR3 is made up of 11 amino acids.